These T cell receptor beta chains were read from a single sample in a study of blood T cell repertoires in COVID-19. Some clones are missing from TCRdb's copy, which holds only in-frame ones; the method was immunoSEQ multiplex PCR. The sample lists roughly 75,000 clones; roughly 80% were seen once. Specimen: peripheral blood. These receptors all come from a man aged 50 or older with COVID-19, enrolled during active disease. CDR3s include the opening cysteine and the closing phenylalanine or tryptophan. Each record gives: J gene, V gene, CDR3 protein.

J: TRBJ2-7
V: TRBV18
CDR3: CASSQHYEYEQYF

J: TRBJ2-3
V: TRBV5-5
CDR3: CASSLTTSTATDTQYF

J: TRBJ2-1
V: TRBV19
CDR3: CASRKTAREQFF

J: TRBJ2-1
V: TRBV27
CDR3: CASSHFNEQFF

J: TRBJ1-1
V: TRBV28
CDR3: CASSPQGASGTEAFF

J: TRBJ1-4
V: TRBV3-1/TRBV3-2
CDR3: CASSRDRGPSEKLFF

J: TRBJ2-7
V: TRBV6-5
CDR3: CASNFVQGSYEQYF

J: TRBJ2-4
V: TRBV4-2
CDR3: CASSQENSGVIQYF

J: TRBJ1-2
V: TRBV7-2
CDR3: CASSRQAVGYTF

J: TRBJ1-5
V: TRBV30
CDR3: CAWSVPRTGGVPPQHF

J: TRBJ2-7
V: TRBV6-5
CDR3: CASRAGAGRLYEQYF

J: TRBJ1-1
V: TRBV30
CDR3: CARQTILLPATEAFF

J: TRBJ1-5
V: TRBV29-1
CDR3: CSVRDRDQPQHF

J: TRBJ2-3
V: TRBV4-3
CDR3: CASSPLGTDTQYF

J: TRBJ1-3
V: TRBV2
CDR3: CASTFREAGNTIYF

J: TRBJ1-1
V: TRBV19
CDR3: CASSIFGTGRNTEAFF

J: TRBJ2-2
V: TRBV19
CDR3: CASSITGLAGPTGELFF

J: TRBJ2-7
V: TRBV7-3
CDR3: CASSRQAGGTYEQYF

J: TRBJ2-7
V: TRBV27
CDR3: CASSFQPPTGNWDEQYF

J: TRBJ1-2
V: TRBV12-3/TRBV12-4
CDR3: CASSLDRRYGYTF

J: TRBJ2-1
V: TRBV9
CDR3: CASSTGQTRGEQFF

J: TRBJ2-7
V: TRBV7-6
CDR3: CASSPGSGRLEQYF